This TCR beta chain stems from a study of blood T cell repertoires in COVID-19. As for the study in general: Samples of COVID-19 (acute and convalescent) were obtained from the United States, Italy and Spain. Sources were T cells, B-cell-depleted T cells, or PBMCs; the material itself was cDNA or gDNA.

V was pared by 3 bases and J by 3 bases, with 9 bases of the junction left unmatched. The length of the CDR3 is 17 residues. Germline CDR1 reads LNHNV; CDR2 reads YYDKDF (reference sequence). In the study's own analysis: Estimated nucleated cell counts came from reference gene primer amplification. The repertoire was sequenced with immunoSEQ multiplex PCR; TCRdb's copy has only in-frame clones and lacks some. V and J calls plus clone size are reproduced from that table; the DNA served to infer D and trimming. Among over 120,000 clones listed, about 80% were seen once. The V and J genes are TRBV15 and TRBJ1-4, with 8 nucleotides matching TRBD1. This TCR was sampled from an elderly woman with acute or convalescent COVID-19. The sequenced sample was peripheral blood. The CDR3 DNA follows: TGTGCCACCAGCAGTGGTCGGACAGGGTTCGCTAATGAAAAACTGTTTTTT. Its translation is CATSSGRTGFANEKLFF.